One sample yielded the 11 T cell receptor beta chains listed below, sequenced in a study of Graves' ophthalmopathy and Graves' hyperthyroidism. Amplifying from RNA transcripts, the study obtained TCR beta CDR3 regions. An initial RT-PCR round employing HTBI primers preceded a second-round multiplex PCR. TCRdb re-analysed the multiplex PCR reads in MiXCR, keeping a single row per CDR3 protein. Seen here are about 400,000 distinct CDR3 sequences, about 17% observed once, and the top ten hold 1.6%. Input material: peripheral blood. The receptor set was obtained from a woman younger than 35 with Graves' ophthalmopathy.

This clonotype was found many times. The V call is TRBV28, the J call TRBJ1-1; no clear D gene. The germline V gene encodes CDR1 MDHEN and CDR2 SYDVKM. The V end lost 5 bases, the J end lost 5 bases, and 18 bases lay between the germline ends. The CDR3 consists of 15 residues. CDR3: CASSPTRDSGTEAFF. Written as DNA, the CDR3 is TGTGCCAGCAGTCCTACGAGGGATTCGGGAACTGAAGCTTTCTTT.

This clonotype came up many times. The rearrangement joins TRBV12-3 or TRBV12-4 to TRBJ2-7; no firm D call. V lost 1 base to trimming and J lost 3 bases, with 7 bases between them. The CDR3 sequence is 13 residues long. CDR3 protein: CASSLGILYEQYF. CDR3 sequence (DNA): TGTGCCAGCAGTTTAGGAATACTCTACGAGCAGTACTTC.

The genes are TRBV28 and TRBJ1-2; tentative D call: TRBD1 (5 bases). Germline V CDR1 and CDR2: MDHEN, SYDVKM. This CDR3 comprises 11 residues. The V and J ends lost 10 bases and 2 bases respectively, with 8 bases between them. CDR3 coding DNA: TGTGCCACCGGGACCAACTATGGCTACACCTTC. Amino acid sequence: CATGTNYGYTF.

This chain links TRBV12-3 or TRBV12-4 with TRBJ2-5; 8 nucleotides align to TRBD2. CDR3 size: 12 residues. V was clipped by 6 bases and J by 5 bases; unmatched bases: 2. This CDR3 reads CASRSGGETQYF. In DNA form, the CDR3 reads TGTGCCAGCAGGTCGGGAGGGGAGACCCAGTACTTC.

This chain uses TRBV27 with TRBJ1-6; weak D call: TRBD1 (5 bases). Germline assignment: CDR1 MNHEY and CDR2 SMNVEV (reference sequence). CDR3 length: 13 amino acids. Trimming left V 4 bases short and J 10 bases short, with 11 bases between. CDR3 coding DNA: TGTGCCAGCAGTTCCCCCTGGGGCTCACCCCTCCACTTT. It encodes CASSSPWGSPLHF.

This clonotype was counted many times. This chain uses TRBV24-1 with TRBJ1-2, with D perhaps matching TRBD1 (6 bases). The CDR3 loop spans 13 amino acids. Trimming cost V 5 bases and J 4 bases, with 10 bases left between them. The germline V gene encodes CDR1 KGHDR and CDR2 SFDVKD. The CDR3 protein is CATSVGGGYGYTF. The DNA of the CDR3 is TGTGCCACCAGTGTGGGGGGCGGCTATGGCTACACCTTC.

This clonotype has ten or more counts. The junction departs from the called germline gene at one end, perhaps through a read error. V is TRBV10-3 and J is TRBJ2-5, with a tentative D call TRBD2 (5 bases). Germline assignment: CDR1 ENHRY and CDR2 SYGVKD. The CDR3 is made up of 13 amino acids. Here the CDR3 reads CATSRTPEETQYF. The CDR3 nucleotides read TGTGCCACCAGTCGGACTCCCGAAGAGACCCAGTACTTC.

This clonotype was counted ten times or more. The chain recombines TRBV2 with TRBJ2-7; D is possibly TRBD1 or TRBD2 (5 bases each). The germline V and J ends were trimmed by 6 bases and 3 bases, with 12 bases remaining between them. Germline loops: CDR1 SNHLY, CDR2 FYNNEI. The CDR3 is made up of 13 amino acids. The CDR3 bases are TGTGCCAGCAGGGACCGGGACGGCTACGAGCAGTACTTC. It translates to CASRDRDGYEQYF. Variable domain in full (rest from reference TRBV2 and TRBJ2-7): EPEVTQTPSHQVTQMGQEVILRCVPISNHLYFYWYRQILGQKVEFLVSFYNNEISEKSEIFDDQFSVERPDGSNFTLKIRSTKLEDSAMYFCASRDRDGYEQYFGPGTRLTVT.

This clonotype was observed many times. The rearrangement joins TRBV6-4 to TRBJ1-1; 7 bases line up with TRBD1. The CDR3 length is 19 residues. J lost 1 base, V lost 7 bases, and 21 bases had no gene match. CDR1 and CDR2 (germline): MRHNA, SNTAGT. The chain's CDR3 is CASITVHKGTAIPNTEAFF. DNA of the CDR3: TGTGCCAGCATCACCGTCCATAAAGGGACAGCCATTCCGAACACTGAAGCTTTCTTT.

The DNA for the CDR3 is TGTGCCAGCAGCCACAGCACAGGGGCCTACTCCTACGAGCAGTACTTC. Translating gives CASSHSTGAYSYEQYF. The chain employs TRBV12-3 or TRBV12-4 and TRBJ2-7; 7 nucleotides agree with TRBD1. With V trimmed by 6 bases and J by 0 bases, 11 bases remained unmatched. The length of the CDR3 is 16 residues.

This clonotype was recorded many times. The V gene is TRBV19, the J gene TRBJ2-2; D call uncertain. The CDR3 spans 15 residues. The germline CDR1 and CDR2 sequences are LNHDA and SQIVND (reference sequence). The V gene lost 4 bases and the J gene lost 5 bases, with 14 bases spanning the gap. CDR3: CASSRKARSTGELFF. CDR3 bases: TGTGCCAGTAGTAGGAAAGCCAGGTCTACCGGGGAGCTGTTTTTT.